These 24 T cell receptor beta chains originate from one sample sequenced in a study of beta chain features in type 1 diabetes. TCRB transcripts that were expressed got sequenced, as all of the isolated RNA had been reverse transcribed. Produced via immunoSEQ multiplex PCR; TCRdb's table is partial and in-frame only. The table has approximately 250,000 clones, 9.6% seen once; the top ten hold around 0.031%. Source material: naive CD4+ T cells from blood. The receptors derive from a woman between 18 and 30 years old in good health.

The chain combines TRBV2 with TRBJ2-2; tentative D call: TRBD2 (5 bases). Germline loops: CDR1 SNHLY, CDR2 FYNNEI. This CDR3 has 14 amino acids. V dropped 9 bases and J dropped 4 bases, with 15 bases sitting between them. The CDR3 DNA reads as TGTGCCAGTCAGTCTTTAGCGTCCACCGGGGAGCTGTTTTTT. This translates into CASQSLASTGELFF. The full variable domain, completed using reference TRBV2 and TRBJ2-2, is EPEVTQTPSHQVTQMGQEVILRCVPISNHLYFYWYRQILGQKVEFLVSFYNNEISEKSEIFDDQFSVERPDGSNFTLKIRSTKLEDSAMYFCASQSLASTGELFFGEGSRLTVL.

A few counts support this clone. The CDR3 DNA reads as TGTGCCAGCAGCTCTCGCCTGGGGGGGAAACGAGATACGCAGTATTTT. The encoded protein is CASSSRLGGKRDTQYF. The chain combines TRBV7-9 with TRBJ2-3, with 7 positions matching TRBD2. This CDR3 region has 16 residues. J lost 5 bases, V lost 4 bases, and 12 bases had no gene match. Germline CDR1 SEHNR, CDR2 FQNEAQ (reference sequence).

In its sample, this clone was seen a few times. This chain uses TRBV29-1 with TRBJ1-5; D uncertain. The CDR3 totals 18 residues. Trimming left V 0 bases short and J 2 bases short, with 20 bases between. Germline values: CDR1 SQVTM, CDR2 ANQGSEA. This CDR3 reads CSVEDLRTYRGGNQPQHF. CDR3 in DNA: TGCAGCGTTGAAGATCTTCGGACGTACCGGGGTGGCAATCAGCCCCAGCATTTT.

This clone showed up just a few times. The chain combines TRBV5-1 with TRBJ1-2; 12 nucleotides align to TRBD1. Germline CDR1 reads SGHRS; CDR2 reads YFSETQ. With V trimmed by 3 bases and J by 8 bases, 8 bases remained unmatched. The CDR3 runs 15 residues. The CDR3 DNA follows: TGCGCCAGCAGCTCGCCGGGACAGGGGGCTAGAGGCTACACCTTC. Amino acids: CASSSPGQGARGYTF.

A few counts support this clone. This chain links TRBV25-1 with TRBJ2-2, with 7 bases lining up with TRBD1. CDR3 length: 14 residues. Germline V CDR1 and CDR2: MGHDK, SYGVNS. V was clipped by 9 bases and J by 1 base; unmatched bases: 5. DNA for the CDR3: TGTGCCAGTCGGGACAGCCTGAACACCGGGGAGCTGTTTTTT. Protein sequence: CASRDSLNTGELFF.

The chain recombines TRBV2 with TRBJ1-1, with a possible D match to TRBD1 (5 bases). V lost 6 bases to trimming and J lost 8 bases, with 10 bases between them. Germline values: CDR1 SNHLY, CDR2 FYNNEI. This CDR3 has 11 amino acids. CDR3 loop: CASRGEGEAFF. DNA for the CDR3: TGTGCCAGCAGGGGGGAGGGCGAAGCTTTCTTT.

The chain has TRBV30 and TRBJ1-3; tentative D call: TRBD1 (6 bases). The CDR3 consists of 15 residues. Germline assignment: CDR1 GTSNPN and CDR2 SVGIG (reference sequence). Deletions cut 0 bases from V and 1 base from J, with 10 bases between. This CDR3 reads CAWSVDRQSGNTIYF. The CDR3 DNA reads as TGTGCCTGGAGTGTAGACAGGCAATCTGGAAACACCATATATTTT.

This clone was seen more than once but under ten times. The genes are TRBV15 and TRBJ1-3; D gene uncertain. This CDR3 region has 12 residues. Per the germline V gene, CDR1 is LNHNV and CDR2 is YYDKDF (reference sequence). Deletions cut 0 bases from V and 7 bases from J, with 4 bases between. The CDR3 coding sequence is TGTGCCACCAGCAGAGATCGGAACACCATATATTTT. It is translated as CATSRDRNTIYF.

The chain uses TRBV29-1 and TRBJ1-3; weak D call: TRBD1 (5 bases). The V gene lost 6 bases and the J gene lost 0 bases, with 9 bases spanning the gap. CDR1 SQVTM and CDR2 ANQGSEA come from the germline V gene. The CDR3 length is 13 residues. DNA of the CDR3: TGCAGCGTCCGACAGTCCTCTGGAAACACCATATATTTT. Encoded protein: CSVRQSSGNTIYF.

The chain joins TRBV11-2 to TRBJ2-5, with 7 positions matching TRBD2. This CDR3 is built from 17 residues. Germline CDR1 reads SGHAT; CDR2 reads FQNNGV. With 2 bases clipped from V and 5 bases from J, the junction kept 14 bases outside the gene matches. The CDR3 bases are TGTGCCAGCAGCTTAAGGCGGGAGCTTAGACGAATGGAGACCCAGTACTTC. It translates to CASSLRRELRRMETQYF.

The rearrangement joins TRBV2 to TRBJ2-1; D might be TRBD2 (6 bases). Trimming took 7 bases from V and 7 from J, leaving 14 bases between them. Looked up from germline, CDR1 is SNHLY and CDR2 is FYNNEI. This CDR3 has 13 residues. The CDR3 region has the DNA TGTGCCAGCACTGTAGCGGCCTGGAATGAGCAGTTCTTC. This gives the protein CASTVAAWNEQFF.

This clone has a handful of counts. This sequence joins TRBV19 and TRBJ1-5; TRBD1 is a possible D gene (6 bases). Germline CDR1 is LNHDA and CDR2 is SQIVND (reference sequence). V dropped 3 bases and J dropped 7 bases, with 13 bases sitting between them. The CDR3 is 14 amino acids. CDR3 protein: CASSIDGGPQPQHF. In nucleotides, the CDR3 is TGTGCCAGTAGTATCGACGGGGGGCCCCAGCCCCAGCATTTT.

V and J are TRBV6-1 and TRBJ2-3; D remains unclear. V lost 4 bases, J lost 6 bases, and 14 bases lay in between. CDR3 length equals 14 residues. Germline V gene lookup returns CDR1 MNHNS and CDR2 SASEGT. CDR3 protein: CASSVNPTGDTQYF. The CDR3 bases are TGTGCCAGCAGTGTGAATCCGACGGGTGATACGCAGTATTTT.

This clone has a handful of counts. The rearrangement joins TRBV9 to TRBJ2-5; TRBD2 matches at 12 bases. Germline trimming cut 4 bases from V and 2 bases from J; bases unmatched to any gene: 9. The CDR3 contains 17 residues. Germline-derived CDR1 and CDR2 are SGDLS and YYNGEE. The DNA of the CDR3 is TGTGCCAGCAGCACCCAACTAGCGGGGGGTACTCAAGAGACCCAGTACTTC. Its protein product is CASSTQLAGGTQETQYF.

This clone was counted a few times. V usage is TRBV15 and J usage is TRBJ2-1; 10 nucleotides agree with TRBD2. CDR1 is LNHNV, CDR2 YYDKDF, per germline (reference sequence). V dropped 0 bases and J dropped 7; count of bases not matched to a gene: 9. This CDR3 comprises 17 residues. The CDR3 reads CATSRDGQGLAVNEQFF. CDR3 DNA: TGTGCCACCAGCAGAGACGGTCAAGGACTAGCGGTAAATGAGCAGTTCTTC.

This clone showed up just a few times. The rearrangement uses TRBV7-3 and TRBJ2-2, with a weak D call TRBD2 (5 bases). The V and J ends lost 5 bases and 7 bases respectively, with 17 bases between them. From germline, CDR1 is SGHTA and CDR2 FQGTGA. CDR3 length: 15 amino acids. In DNA, the CDR3 is TGTGCCAGCAGCGCTAGGGAGCTGAGAGTCGGGGAGCTGTTTTTT. Translation gives CASSARELRVGELFF.

The rearrangement uses TRBV29-1 and TRBJ1-1; D not resolved. The V gene lost 3 bases and the J gene lost 0 bases, with 14 bases spanning the gap. The CDR3 totals 15 residues. Germline V CDR1 and CDR2: SQVTM, ANQGSEA. CDR3 sequence: CSVDGRGFMNTEAFF. The CDR3, as DNA: TGCAGCGTTGATGGTCGCGGGTTTATGAACACTGAAGCTTTCTTT.

This clone has more than one count but fewer than ten. This rearrangement joins TRBV19 to TRBJ2-5; the D is unclear. There are 13 residues in the CDR3. Germline V gene data show CDR1 as LNHDA and CDR2 as SQIVND (reference sequence). V was shortened by 3 bases and J by 4 bases, with 9 bases between the two germline ends. CDR3 coding DNA: TGTGCCAGTAGTATTGTAGATCGAGAGACCCAGTACTTC. Encoded protein: CASSIVDRETQYF.

This clone occurred many times. Other DNA sequences in this specimen translate into the identical CDR3. The genes are TRBV7-2 and TRBJ2-5; D remains unclear. V was pared by 0 bases and J by 2 bases, with 4 bases between. This CDR3 is built from 13 residues. The germline V gene has CDR1 SGHTA and CDR2 FQGNSA. The CDR3 bases are TGTGCCAGCAGCTTAGCTAGACAAGAGACCCAGTACTTC. It translates to CASSLARQETQYF.

This clone was detected only a few times. The J gene is TRBJ2-1, the V gene TRBV6-1; tentatively, D is TRBD2 (5 bases). Germline values: CDR1 MNHNS, CDR2 SASEGT. The CDR3 has 14 amino acids. Trimming removed 10 bases at V and 6 bases at J, with 19 bases between. CDR3 nucleotide sequence: TGTGCCACACACCCTTGGGTGCGGGCCAATGAGCAGTTCTTC. Its protein product is CATHPWVRANEQFF.

The rearrangement joins TRBV28 to TRBJ2-7; TRBD1 aligns across 8 bases. The CDR3 covers 12 residues. Germline trimming cut 8 bases from V and 5 bases from J; bases unmatched to any gene: 5. Germline V gives CDR1 MDHEN, CDR2 SYDVKM. This CDR3 is CASGTGPNEQYF. In DNA form, the CDR3 reads TGTGCCAGCGGGACAGGACCTAACGAGCAGTACTTC.

The V call is TRBV29-1, the J call TRBJ2-5; TRBD2 agrees at 14 bases. The J call could be wrong; TRBJ2-7 is a better fit for the DNA end. The CDR3 sequence is 15 residues long. Germline-derived CDR1 and CDR2 are SQVTM and ANQGSEA. CDR3 in DNA: TGCAGCGTTGGACTAGCGGGGGGGCGGTCCTACGAGCAGTACTTC. Translating it yields CSVGLAGGRSYEQYF.

V is TRBV15 and J is TRBJ2-3; 8 nucleotides line up with TRBD2. This CDR3 is built from 17 residues. Germline CDR1 is LNHNV and CDR2 is YYDKDF (reference sequence). J was trimmed by 3 bases and V by 0 bases; bases with no gene match: 8. The CDR3 DNA reads as TGTGCCACCAGCAGAGATGGGAGCGGGAGTCGTACAGATACGCAGTATTTT. Its protein product is CATSRDGSGSRTDTQYF. Drawing the rest from reference TRBV15 and TRBJ2-3, the complete variable domain is DAMVIQNPRYQVTQFGKPVTLSCSQTLNHNVMYWYQQKSSQAPKLLFHYYDKDFNNEADTPDNFQSRRPNTSFCFLDIRSPGLGDTAMYLCATSRDGSGSRTDTQYFGPGTRLTVL.

The sample holds a few counts of this clone. J is TRBJ2-7 and V is TRBV5-1; D may be TRBD1 (6 bases). CDR3 length equals 14 residues. The germline V gene encodes CDR1 SGHRS and CDR2 YFSETQ. Trimming cost V 3 bases and J 6 bases, with 16 bases left between them. CDR3 region: CASSSTRTGSEQYF. The CDR3, as DNA: TGCGCCAGCAGCTCGACACGTACAGGGTCCGAGCAGTACTTC.